This TCR beta chain was captured by sequencing in a study of blood T cell repertoires in COVID-19. Study information: From T cells, B-cell-depleted T cells, or PBMCs came the material, which was cDNA or gDNA.

CDR3 length: 14 residues. CDR1 is SNHLY and CDR2 is FYNNEI in the germline V gene. Trimming took 8 bases from V and 1 from J; bases not matched to a gene: 7. Authors' processing steps: Researchers report that nucleated cell counts were estimated from reference gene primer amplification. The repertoire was sequenced with immunoSEQ multiplex PCR; TCRdb's copy has only in-frame clones and lacks some. V and J calls and clone size come straight from that table; D and trimming were deduced from the DNA. Of 95,000 to 110,000 clones listed, about four fifths are singletons. This clone was picked up a small number of times.

The TCR sequence derives from a human donor in a cohort sampled during active COVID-19. This rearrangement joins TRBV2 to TRBJ2-7; TRBD1 matches 8 bases. Sequences were obtained from peripheral blood. The CDR3: CASQGQDPSYEQYF. The DNA for the CDR3 is TGTGCCAGCCAGGGACAGGACCCTTCCTACGAGCAGTACTTC.